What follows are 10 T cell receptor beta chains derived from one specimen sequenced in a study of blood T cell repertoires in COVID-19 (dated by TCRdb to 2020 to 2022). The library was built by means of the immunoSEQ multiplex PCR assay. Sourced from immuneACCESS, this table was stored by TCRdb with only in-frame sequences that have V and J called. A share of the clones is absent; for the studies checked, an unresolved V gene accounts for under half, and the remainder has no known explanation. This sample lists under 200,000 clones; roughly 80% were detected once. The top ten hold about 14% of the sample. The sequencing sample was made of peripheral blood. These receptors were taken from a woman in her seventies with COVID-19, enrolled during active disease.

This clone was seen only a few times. The CDR3 region has the DNA TGTGCCAGCAGCCCTGGGTCAGGGTCAGATACGCAGTATTTT. Amino acid sequence: CASSPGSGSDTQYF. The genes are TRBV7-3 and TRBJ2-3, with a tentative D call TRBD1 (5 bases). V was cut by 5 bases and J by 4 bases, with 13 bases left in between. Germline V gene lookup returns CDR1 SGHTA and CDR2 FQGTGA. The CDR3 is made up of 14 amino acids.

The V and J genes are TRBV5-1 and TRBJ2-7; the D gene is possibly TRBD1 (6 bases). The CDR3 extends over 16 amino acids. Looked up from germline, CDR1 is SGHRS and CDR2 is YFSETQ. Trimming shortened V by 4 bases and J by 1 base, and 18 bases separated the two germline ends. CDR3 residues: CASSVEGWTASYEQYF. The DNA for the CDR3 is TGCGCCAGCAGCGTTGAGGGTTGGACAGCTTCCTACGAGCAGTACTTC.

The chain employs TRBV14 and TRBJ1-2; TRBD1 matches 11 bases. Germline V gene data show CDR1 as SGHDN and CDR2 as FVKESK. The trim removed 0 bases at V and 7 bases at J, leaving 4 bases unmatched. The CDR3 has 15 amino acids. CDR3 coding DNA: TGTGCCAGCAGCCAAGAACGGGACAGGGGGAGTGGCTACACCTTC. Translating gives CASSQERDRGSGYTF.

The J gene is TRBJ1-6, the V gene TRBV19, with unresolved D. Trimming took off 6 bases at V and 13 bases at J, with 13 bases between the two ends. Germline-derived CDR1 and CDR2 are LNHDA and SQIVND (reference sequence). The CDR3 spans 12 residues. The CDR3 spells CASRLMEGPLHF. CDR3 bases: TGTGCCAGTAGGCTCATGGAGGGTCCCCTCCACTTT.

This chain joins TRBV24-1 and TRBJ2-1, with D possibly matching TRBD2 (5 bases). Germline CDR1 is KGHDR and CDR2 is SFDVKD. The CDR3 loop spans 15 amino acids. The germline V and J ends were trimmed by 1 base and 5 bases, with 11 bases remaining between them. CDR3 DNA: TGTGCCACCAGTGATTTATTAGCGCGAGACAATGAGCAGTTCTTC. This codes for CATSDLLARDNEQFF.

The CDR3 DNA is TGTGCCAGCGGGGCAAAGCCTTACACTGAAGCTTTCTTT. Amino acid sequence: CASGAKPYTEAFF. The chain combines TRBV9 with TRBJ1-1; TRBD1 might be the D (5 bases). Trimming removed 7 bases at V and 3 bases at J, with 13 bases between. CDR1 is SGDLS and CDR2 is YYNGEE in the germline V gene. This CDR3 spans 13 amino acids.

CDR3 nucleotides: TGTGCCAGCAGGAAAGAGGGCAGGCGGAAAAATCTATACGAGCAGTACGTC. As protein: CASRKEGRRKNLYEQYV. The rearrangement uses TRBV7-3 and TRBJ2-7; D is possibly TRBD2 (5 bases). Germline-derived CDR1 and CDR2 are SGHTA and FQGTGA. CDR3 length: 17 amino acids. V was pared by 6 bases and J by 4 bases, with 25 bases between.

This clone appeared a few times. The CDR3 nucleotides read TGTGCCAGTAGTATAACAGGGGATTTTCATCAGCCCCAGCATTTT. Translation gives CASSITGDFHQPQHF. The V call is TRBV19, the J call TRBJ1-5, with 7 bases lining up with TRBD1. This CDR3 spans 15 amino acids. Losses at the gene ends were 2 bases for V and 5 bases for J; bases not matched to a gene: 6. Germline CDR1 reads LNHDA; CDR2 reads SQIVND (reference sequence).

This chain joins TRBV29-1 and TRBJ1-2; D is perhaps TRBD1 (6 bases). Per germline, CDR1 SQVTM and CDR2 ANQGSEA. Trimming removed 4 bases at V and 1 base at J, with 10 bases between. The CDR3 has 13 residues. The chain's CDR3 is CSVGQGINYGYTF. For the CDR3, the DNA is TGCAGCGTTGGGCAGGGGATTAACTATGGCTACACCTTC.

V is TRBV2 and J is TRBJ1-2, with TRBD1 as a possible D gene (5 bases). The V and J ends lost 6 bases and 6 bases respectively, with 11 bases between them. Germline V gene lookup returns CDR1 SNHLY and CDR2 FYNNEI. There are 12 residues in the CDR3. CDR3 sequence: CASRPGIHGYTF. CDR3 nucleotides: TGTGCCAGCAGACCAGGGATCCATGGCTACACCTTC.